The rows below give T cell receptor beta chains drawn from one sample of a study of CD8 T cells in ankylosing spondylitis. Each CDR3 protein gets one entry after TCRdb re-called the 5' RACE reads with MiXCR. The data contain a few hundred thousand distinct CDR3 sequences, approximately 8% of them singletons. The sample taken for sequencing was blood, either unsorted or a sorted T cell fraction (not recorded which). These receptor sequences come from a male donor with ankylosing spondylitis. Both conserved end residues are part of each CDR3. Each record gives: J gene, clone size, V gene, D gene, CDR3 protein, CDR3 DNA. The D gene is left open where the match is weak. Expanded clones are given a class, and other clones once, few, many or no size at all.

j_gene: TRBJ1-2
abundance: -
v_gene: TRBV5-1
d_gene: TRBD1
CDR3aa: CASSPTGGDLGYTF
CDR3nt: TGCGCCAGCAGCCCTACAGGGGGGGACCTTGGCTACACCTTC

j_gene: TRBJ2-7
abundance: -
v_gene: TRBV20-1
d_gene: TRBD2
CDR3aa: CSATSTGGYEQYF
CDR3nt: TGCAGTGCCACTTCCACGGGGGGTTACGAGCAGTACTTC

j_gene: TRBJ1-5
abundance: -
v_gene: TRBV13
d_gene: -
CDR3aa: CASSPPVGPVFNQPQHF
CDR3nt: TGTGCCAGCAGCCCCCCAGTTGGGCCGGTGTTTAATCAGCCCCAGCATTTT

j_gene: TRBJ2-5
abundance: few
v_gene: TRBV29-1
d_gene: -
CDR3aa: CSVGGGHQTQYF
CDR3nt: TGCAGCGTTGGGGGAGGCCACCAGACCCAGTACTTC

j_gene: TRBJ2-6
abundance: -
v_gene: TRBV12-3/TRBV12-4
d_gene: -
CDR3aa: CASSYDSLPGANVLTF
CDR3nt: TGTGCCAGCAGTTATGACAGTCTCCCTGGGGCCAACGTCCTGACTTTC

j_gene: TRBJ2-3
abundance: few
v_gene: TRBV20-1
d_gene: -
CDR3aa: CSARGGYTDTQYF
CDR3nt: TGCAGTGCTAGAGGAGGGTACACAGATACGCAGTATTTT

j_gene: TRBJ2-7
abundance: -
v_gene: TRBV28
d_gene: -
CDR3aa: CASSYTGLNSYEQYF
CDR3nt: TGTGCCAGCAGTTATACGGGACTGAACTCCTACGAGCAGTACTTC

j_gene: TRBJ1-1
abundance: -
v_gene: TRBV9
d_gene: -
CDR3aa: CASSVGGRAEAFF
CDR3nt: TGTGCCAGCAGCGTAGGGGGGAGGGCTGAAGCTTTCTTT

j_gene: TRBJ2-1
abundance: few
v_gene: TRBV3-1
d_gene: TRBD2
CDR3aa: CASSQETAGYNEQFF
CDR3nt: TGTGCCAGCAGCCAAGAGACAGCGGGGTACAATGAGCAGTTCTTC

j_gene: TRBJ1-5
abundance: -
v_gene: TRBV6-5
d_gene: TRBD1
CDR3aa: CASSYSGTGNQPQHF
CDR3nt: TGTGCCAGCAGTTACTCCGGGACAGGGAACCAGCCCCAGCATTTT

j_gene: TRBJ2-4
abundance: many
v_gene: TRBV27
d_gene: -
CDR3aa: CASSLSGHLDKNIQYF
CDR3nt: TGTGCCAGCAGTTTATCTGGACATCTTGACAAAAACATTCAGTACTTC

j_gene: TRBJ1-5
abundance: few
v_gene: TRBV7-8
d_gene: TRBD1
CDR3aa: CASSSDRGGNQPQHF
CDR3nt: TGTGCCAGCAGCTCGGACAGGGGCGGGAATCAGCCCCAGCATTTT

j_gene: TRBJ2-6
abundance: few
v_gene: TRBV5-1
d_gene: -
CDR3aa: CASSKGAGANVLTF
CDR3nt: TGCGCCAGCAGTAAGGGAGCCGGGGCCAACGTCCTGACTTTC

j_gene: TRBJ2-1
abundance: -
v_gene: TRBV20-1
d_gene: TRBD2
CDR3aa: CSASLGTRGGLGQFF
CDR3nt: TGCAGTGCTAGTCTCGGGACTAGGGGGGGATTGGGACAGTTCTTC

j_gene: TRBJ2-1
abundance: few
v_gene: TRBV20-1
d_gene: TRBD2
CDR3aa: CSVVPRTSGMWEQFF
CDR3nt: TGCAGTGTCGTCCCCAGGACTAGCGGGATGTGGGAGCAGTTCTTC

j_gene: TRBJ2-7
abundance: many
v_gene: TRBV29-1
d_gene: TRBD1
CDR3aa: CSVRQGPSEQYF
CDR3nt: TGCAGCGTTAGACAGGGTCCCTCCGAGCAGTACTTC

j_gene: TRBJ1-1
abundance: many
v_gene: TRBV5-1
d_gene: -
CDR3aa: CASTSSTQNTEAFF
CDR3nt: TGCGCCAGCACCTCGTCTACCCAGAACACTGAAGCTTTCTTT

j_gene: TRBJ2-1
abundance: -
v_gene: TRBV3-1
d_gene: TRBD2
CDR3aa: CASSRLAASSYNEQFF
CDR3nt: TGTGCCAGCAGCCGACTAGCGGCTAGCTCCTACAATGAGCAGTTCTTC

j_gene: TRBJ1-4
abundance: -
v_gene: TRBV12-3/TRBV12-4
d_gene: -
CDR3aa: CASSLTPGHRAVLQF
CDR3nt: TGTGCCAGCAGTTTGACCCCGGGACACCGTGCTGTCCTACAATTT

j_gene: TRBJ2-7
abundance: -
v_gene: TRBV4-1
d_gene: TRBD2
CDR3aa: CASSHPSGIYEQYF
CDR3nt: TGCGCCAGCAGCCATCCAAGCGGGATATACGAGCAGTACTTC